The T cell receptor (beta chain) under discussion was sequenced for a study of blood T cell repertoires in COVID-19. The wider study: From the United States, Italy and Spain came samples of acute and convalescent COVID-19. In each case, the material was cDNA or gDNA derived from T cells, B-cell-depleted T cells, or PBMCs.

The length of the CDR3 is 15 residues. Germline V gene lookup returns CDR1 SGHVS and CDR2 FNYEAQ. Losses at the gene ends were 0 bases for V and 4 bases for J; bases not matched to a gene: 5. In the authors' workflow: Cell counts per sample came from amplifying reference gene primers. Repertoires were generated with immunoSEQ multiplex PCR, while TCRdb's copy carries only in-frame clones and drops some. For V, J and clone size, that table is used; D and trimming come from the DNA. Found here are fewer than 350,000 clones, over 80% of them singletons; the top ten hold around 4.2%. The sequenced sample consisted of peripheral blood. The receptor was isolated from a woman aged 45-65 years with active or convalescent COVID-19. The V call is TRBV7-6, the J call TRBJ2-5; TRBD2 matches 7 bases. CDR3 coding DNA: TGTGCCAGCAGCTTAGCTGGCGGGGAGGGAGAGACCCAGTACTTC. It specifies CASSLAGGEGETQYF.